This entry lists 8 T cell receptor beta chains sequenced from one sample in a study of shared clonotypes between healthy human individuals (dated by TCRdb to 2019 to 2021). The library was generated by the immunoSEQ multiplex PCR assay. TCRdb limited this immuneACCESS table to in-frame rearrangements with V and J called. A share of clones is missing; checked studies link under half to unresolved V genes, and the rest is unexplained. This sample holds fewer than 600,000 clones; roughly 79% were observed only once. The biggest ten clones account for around 12% of the sample. Sequencing used PBMCs. These receptors originate from a middle-aged woman in good health. Some clones in this sample may be carry-over from other donors' samples.

The chain recombines TRBV13 with TRBJ1-3; maybe TRBD1 (6 bases). The germline V gene has CDR1 PRHDT and CDR2 FYEKMQ (reference sequence). CDR3 length equals 13 residues. The V and J ends lost 1 base and 7 bases respectively, with 8 bases between them. CDR3 protein: CASSLARGNTIYF. The CDR3 bases are TGTGCCAGCAGCTTAGCCAGGGGTAACACCATATATTTT.

V gene TRBV4-3 combines with J gene TRBJ1-4; 9 nucleotides line up with TRBD1. The trim removed 2 bases at V and 8 bases at J, leaving 6 bases unmatched. The germline V gene encodes CDR1 LGHNA and CDR2 YSLEER. This CDR3 spans 15 amino acids. DNA of the CDR3: TGCGCCAGCAGCCAAACAGGGGGCGCGATAGAAAAACTGTTTTTT. Translated, it gives CASSQTGGAIEKLFF.

The chain combines TRBV28 with TRBJ2-7; D is ambiguous. Germline values: CDR1 MDHEN, CDR2 SYDVKM. The CDR3 length is 12 residues. The ends were cut back, 6 bases at V and 7 bases at J, with 13 bases in the middle. Here the CDR3 DNA reads TGTGCCAGCAGGTCGTACCCCGGGGAGCAGTACTTC. Translated: CASRSYPGEQYF.

The CDR3 bases are TGTGCCAGCAGCCCACGGGAGGACTCCTACGAGCAGTACTTC. It specifies CASSPREDSYEQYF. The chain recombines TRBV11-2 with TRBJ2-7; 7 bases fit TRBD2. The CDR3 consists of 14 residues. Germline CDR1 SGHAT, CDR2 FQNNGV. V lost 5 bases and J lost 0; bases outside the gene matches: 4.

V is TRBV30 and J is TRBJ2-7, with D tentatively TRBD2 (6 bases). V was cut by 2 bases and J by 2 bases, with 10 bases left in between. From germline, CDR1 is GTSNPN and CDR2 SVGIG (reference sequence). CDR3 length equals 13 residues. DNA of the CDR3: TGTGCCTGGAGTACCGGGAGCCCCTACGAGCAGTACTTC. Its translation is CAWSTGSPYEQYF.

The chain couples TRBV12-5 to TRBJ2-1, with D maybe TRBD2 (6 bases). Between the trimmed V and J ends, which lost 4 bases and 8 bases, there was a span of 24 bases. Germline CDR1 reads LGHNT; CDR2 reads FRNRAP. The CDR3 extends over 17 amino acids. The CDR3 region is CASGSSPLGSRVDEQFF. DNA of the CDR3: TGTGCTAGTGGTTCCTCCCCTCTCGGGAGCCGCGTAGATGAGCAGTTCTTC.

This clone was counted a few times. Other DNA variants within this sample encode the same CDR3. The chain links TRBV18 to TRBJ1-1; unclear D gene. CDR1 KGHSH and CDR2 LQKENI come from the germline V gene. Deletions cut 5 bases from V and 0 bases from J, with 10 bases between. The length of the CDR3 is 14 residues. Written as DNA, the CDR3 is TGTGCCAGCTCAAACAGTGGGATGAACACTGAAGCTTTCTTT. Protein sequence: CASSNSGMNTEAFF.

The rearrangement uses TRBV4-1 and TRBJ2-2; TRBD2 aligns across 12 bases. V shed 4 bases, J shed 5 bases, and the junction held 5 bases outside the gene matches. The germline gives CDR1 MGHRA, CDR2 YSYEKL. The CDR3 covers 16 residues. Written as DNA, the CDR3 is TGCGCCAGCAGCCCCCCTAGCGGGGGGGGGACCGGGGAGCTGTTTTTT. As protein: CASSPPSGGGTGELFF.